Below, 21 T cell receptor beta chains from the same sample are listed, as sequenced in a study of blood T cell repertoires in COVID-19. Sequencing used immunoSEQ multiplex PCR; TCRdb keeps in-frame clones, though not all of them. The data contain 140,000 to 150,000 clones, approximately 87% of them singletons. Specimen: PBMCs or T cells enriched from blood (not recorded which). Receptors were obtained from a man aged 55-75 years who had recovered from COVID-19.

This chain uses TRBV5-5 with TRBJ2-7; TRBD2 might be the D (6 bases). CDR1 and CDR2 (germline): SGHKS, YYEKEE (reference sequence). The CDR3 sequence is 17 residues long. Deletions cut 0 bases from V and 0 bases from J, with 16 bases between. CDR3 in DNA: TGTGCCAGCAGCTTGGCCCTCTTGGCGGGAAGCTCCTACGAGCAGTACTTC. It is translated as CASSLALLAGSSYEQYF. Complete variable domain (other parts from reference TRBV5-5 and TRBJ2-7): DAGVTQSPTHLIKTRGQQVTLRCSPISGHKSVSWYQQVLGQGPQFIFQYYEKEERGRGNFPDRFSARQFPNYSSELNVNALLLGDSALYLCASSLALLAGSSYEQYFGPGTRLTVT.

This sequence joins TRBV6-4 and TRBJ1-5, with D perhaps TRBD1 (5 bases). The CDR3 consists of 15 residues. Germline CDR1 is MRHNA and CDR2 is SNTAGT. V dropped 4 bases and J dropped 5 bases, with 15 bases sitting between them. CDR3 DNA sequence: TGTGCCAGCAGTGTGGAGGGGTCTCCTTATCAGCCCCAGCATTTT. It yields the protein CASSVEGSPYQPQHF.

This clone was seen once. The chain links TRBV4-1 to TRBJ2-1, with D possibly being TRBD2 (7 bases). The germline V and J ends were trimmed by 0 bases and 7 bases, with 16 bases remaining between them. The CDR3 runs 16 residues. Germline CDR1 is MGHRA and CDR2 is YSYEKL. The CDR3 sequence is CASSQDLAGALNEQFF. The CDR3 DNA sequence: TGCGCCAGCAGCCAAGATTTGGCGGGGGCCCTTAATGAGCAGTTCTTC.

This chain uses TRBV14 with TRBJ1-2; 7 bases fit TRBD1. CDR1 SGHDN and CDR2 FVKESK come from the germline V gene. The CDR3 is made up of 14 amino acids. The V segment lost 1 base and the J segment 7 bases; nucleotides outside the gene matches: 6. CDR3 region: CASSQGLRGPGYTF. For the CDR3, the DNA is TGTGCCAGCAGCCAAGGATTGAGGGGGCCTGGCTACACCTTC.

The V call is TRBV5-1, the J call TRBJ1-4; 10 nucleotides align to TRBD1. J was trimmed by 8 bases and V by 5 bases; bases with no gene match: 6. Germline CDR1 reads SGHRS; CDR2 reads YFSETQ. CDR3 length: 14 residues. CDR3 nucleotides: TGCGCCAGCAGTAGGGGACAGGGGTTCGAAAAACTGTTTTTT. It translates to CASSRGQGFEKLFF.

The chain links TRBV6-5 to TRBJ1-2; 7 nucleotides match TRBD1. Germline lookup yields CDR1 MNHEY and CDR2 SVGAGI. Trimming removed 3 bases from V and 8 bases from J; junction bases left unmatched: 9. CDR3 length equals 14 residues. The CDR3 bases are TGTGCCAGCAGTTATTTGGGACAGACCGTCGGCTACACCTTC. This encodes CASSYLGQTVGYTF.

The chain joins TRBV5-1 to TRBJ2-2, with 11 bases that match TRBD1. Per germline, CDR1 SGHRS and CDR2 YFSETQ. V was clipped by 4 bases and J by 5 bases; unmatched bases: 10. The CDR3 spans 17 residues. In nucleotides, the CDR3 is TGCGCCAGCAGCCTTTCCTCCGGACAGGGGGCTACCGGGGAGCTGTTTTTT. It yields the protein CASSLSSGQGATGELFF.

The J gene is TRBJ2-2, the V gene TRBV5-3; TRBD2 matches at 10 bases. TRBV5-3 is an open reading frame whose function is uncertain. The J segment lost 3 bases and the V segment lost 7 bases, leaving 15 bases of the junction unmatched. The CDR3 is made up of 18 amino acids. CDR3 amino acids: CARFGGSSGSLDTGELFF. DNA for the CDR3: TGTGCCAGATTCGGCGGGTCTAGCGGGAGTCTAGACACCGGGGAGCTGTTTTTT.

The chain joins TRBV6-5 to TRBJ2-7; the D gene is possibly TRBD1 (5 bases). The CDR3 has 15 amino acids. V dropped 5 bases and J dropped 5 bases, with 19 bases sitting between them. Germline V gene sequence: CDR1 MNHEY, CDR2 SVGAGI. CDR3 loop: CASSLKTARGDEQYF. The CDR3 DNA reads TGTGCCAGCAGTCTTAAGACAGCAAGGGGTGACGAGCAGTACTTC.

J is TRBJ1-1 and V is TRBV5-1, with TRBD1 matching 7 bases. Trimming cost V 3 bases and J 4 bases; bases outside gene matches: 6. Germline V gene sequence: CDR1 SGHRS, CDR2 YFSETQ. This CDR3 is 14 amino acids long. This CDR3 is CASSSRQGPTEAFF. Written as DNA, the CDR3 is TGCGCCAGCAGCTCCCGACAGGGACCCACTGAAGCTTTCTTT. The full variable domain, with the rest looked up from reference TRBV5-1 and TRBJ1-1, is KAGVTQTPRYLIKTRGQQVTLSCSPISGHRSVSWYQQTPGQGLQFLFEYFSETQRNKGNFPGRFSGRQFSNSRSEMNVSTLELGDSALYLCASSSRQGPTEAFFGQGTRLTVV.

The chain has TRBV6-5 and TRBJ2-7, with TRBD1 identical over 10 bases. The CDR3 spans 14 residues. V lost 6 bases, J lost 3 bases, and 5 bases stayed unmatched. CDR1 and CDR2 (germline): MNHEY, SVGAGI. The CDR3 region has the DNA TGTGCCAGCAGACTCCGGGACAGGGGCTACGAGCAGTACTTC. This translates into CASRLRDRGYEQYF.

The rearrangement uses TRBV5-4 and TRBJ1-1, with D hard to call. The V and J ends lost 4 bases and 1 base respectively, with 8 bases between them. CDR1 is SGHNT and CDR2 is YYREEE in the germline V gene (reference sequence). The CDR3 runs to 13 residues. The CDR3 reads CASSTEGNTEAFF. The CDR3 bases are TGTGCCAGCAGCACGGAGGGGAACACTGAAGCTTTCTTT.

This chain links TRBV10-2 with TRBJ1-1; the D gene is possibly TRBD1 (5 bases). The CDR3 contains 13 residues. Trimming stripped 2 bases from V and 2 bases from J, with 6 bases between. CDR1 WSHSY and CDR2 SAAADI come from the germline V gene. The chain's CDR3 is CASSEDRNTEAFF. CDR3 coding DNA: TGCGCCAGCAGTGAGGACAGAAACACTGAAGCTTTCTTT.

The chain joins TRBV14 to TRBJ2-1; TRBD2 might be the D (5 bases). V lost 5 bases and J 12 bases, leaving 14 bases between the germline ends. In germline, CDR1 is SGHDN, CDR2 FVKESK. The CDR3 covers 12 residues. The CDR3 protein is CASSSRFAGQFF. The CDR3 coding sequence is TGTGCCAGCAGCTCCCGCTTCGCGGGGCAGTTCTTC.

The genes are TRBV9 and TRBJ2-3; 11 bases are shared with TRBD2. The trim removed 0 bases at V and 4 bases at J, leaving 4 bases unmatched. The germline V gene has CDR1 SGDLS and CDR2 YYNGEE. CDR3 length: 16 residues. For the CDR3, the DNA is TGTGCCAGCAGCGTAGGGGTAGCGGGGGGGCCAGATACGCAGTATTTT. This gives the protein CASSVGVAGGPDTQYF.

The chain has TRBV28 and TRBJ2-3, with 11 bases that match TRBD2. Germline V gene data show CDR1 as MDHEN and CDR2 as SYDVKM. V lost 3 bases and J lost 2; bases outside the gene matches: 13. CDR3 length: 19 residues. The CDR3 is CASSLGTSGASHVTDTQYF. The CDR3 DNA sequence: TGTGCCAGCAGTTTGGGGACTAGCGGAGCTTCTCATGTCACAGATACGCAGTATTTT.

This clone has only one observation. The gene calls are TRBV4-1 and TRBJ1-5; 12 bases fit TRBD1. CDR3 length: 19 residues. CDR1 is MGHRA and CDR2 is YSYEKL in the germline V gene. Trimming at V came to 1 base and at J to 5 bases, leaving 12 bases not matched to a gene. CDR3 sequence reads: CASSQVLGTGGPPHQPQHF. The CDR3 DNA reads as TGCGCCAGCAGCCAAGTGCTCGGGACAGGGGGCCCCCCCCATCAGCCCCAGCATTTT.

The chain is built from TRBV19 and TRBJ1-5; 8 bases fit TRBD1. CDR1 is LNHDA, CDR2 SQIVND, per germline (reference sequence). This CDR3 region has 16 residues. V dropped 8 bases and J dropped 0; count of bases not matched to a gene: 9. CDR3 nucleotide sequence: TGTGCCAGTCGCGTGACAGGGGTGTTTAGCAATCAGCCCCAGCATTTT. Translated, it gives CASRVTGVFSNQPQHF.

This CDR3 is CASSYSTGTEQYF. DNA of the CDR3: TGTGCCAGCAGTTACTCGACAGGGACCGAGCAGTACTTC. The rearrangement links TRBV6-2 or TRBV6-3 to TRBJ2-7; 7 bases align to TRBD1. Germline V gene data show CDR1 as MNHEY and CDR2 as SVGEGT. This CDR3 is 13 amino acids long. V trimming: 0 bases; J trimming: 6 bases; junction bases outside the gene matches: 2.

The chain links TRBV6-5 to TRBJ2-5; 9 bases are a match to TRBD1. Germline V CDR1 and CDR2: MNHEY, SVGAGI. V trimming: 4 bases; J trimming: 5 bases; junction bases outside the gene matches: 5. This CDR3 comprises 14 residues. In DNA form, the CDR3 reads TGTGCCAGCAGTTTAGGACAGGGGCCGGAGACCCAGTACTTC. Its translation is CASSLGQGPETQYF.

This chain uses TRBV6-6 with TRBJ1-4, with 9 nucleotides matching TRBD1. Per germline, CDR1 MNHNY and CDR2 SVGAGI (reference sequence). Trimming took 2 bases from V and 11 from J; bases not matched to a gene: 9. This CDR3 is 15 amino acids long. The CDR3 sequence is CASSYPGTGIDKLFF. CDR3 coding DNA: TGTGCCAGCAGTTACCCCGGGACAGGGATCGATAAACTGTTTTTT.